A single sample gave rise to the 24 T cell receptor beta chains below, sequenced in a study of control samples from healthy donors and cancer patients (dated by TCRdb to about 2020). The library was produced with the immunoSEQ multiplex PCR assay. TCRdb retrieved this table from immuneACCESS and kept in-frame rearrangements only. Not all clones are present; in checked studies, unresolved V genes account for under half, and no reason is known for the remainder. In this sample the table shows approximately 150,000 clones, about 90% of which occur a single time. The ten largest clones add up to approximately 8% of the sample. Sequenced input: PBMCs. These receptors all come from a man over 45 with head and neck cancer.

The V call is TRBV6-2 or TRBV6-3, the J call TRBJ1-1; TRBD1 matches 8 bases. From germline, CDR1 is MNHEY and CDR2 SVGEGT. The V segment lost 4 bases and the J segment 3 bases; nucleotides outside the gene matches: 1. This CDR3 has 13 residues. CDR3 nucleotides: TGTGCCAGCAGTTTCAGGGGGCACACTGAAGCTTTCTTT. This translates into CASSFRGHTEAFF.

The genes are TRBV29-1 and TRBJ2-1, with 7 bases aligning to TRBD1. J was trimmed by 7 bases and V by 8 bases; bases with no gene match: 5. Germline loops: CDR1 SQVTM, CDR2 ANQGSEA. There are 11 residues in the CDR3. CDR3 DNA sequence: TGCAGCTCTCCACAGGGGAATGAGCAGTTCTTC. This encodes CSSPQGNEQFF.

This chain joins TRBV4-1 and TRBJ1-2; D is uncertain. Germline V lookup: CDR1 MGHRA, CDR2 YSYEKL. The CDR3 has 13 residues. The V gene lost 2 bases and the J gene lost 6 bases, with 10 bases spanning the gap. In nucleotides, the CDR3 is TGCGCCAGCAGCCAACCTGGGTGGAATGGCTACACCTTC. It encodes CASSQPGWNGYTF.

V and J are TRBV7-2 and TRBJ1-3, with D perhaps TRBD1 (6 bases). The germline gives CDR1 SGHTA, CDR2 FQGNSA. V gave up 2 bases and J gave up 4 bases, with 12 bases separating them. The CDR3 loop spans 15 amino acids. The chain's CDR3 is CASSLLSGTGNTIYF. The CDR3 region has the DNA TGTGCCAGCAGCTTACTATCAGGGACAGGAAACACCATATATTTT.

This clone was recorded only once. This chain links TRBV6-1 with TRBJ2-7; 10 positions agree with TRBD2. The CDR3 totals 18 residues. Germline V lookup: CDR1 MNHNS, CDR2 SASEGT. V dropped 1 base and J dropped 0; count of bases not matched to a gene: 9. CDR3 protein: CASSEVSLAGAHSYEQYF. CDR3 bases: TGTGCCAGCAGTGAAGTTAGTCTAGCGGGAGCTCACTCCTACGAGCAGTACTTC.

Written as DNA, the CDR3 is TGTGCCAGCAGTTTGCTCGGAGGTACGCAGTATTTT. Its translation: CASSLLGGTQYF. The chain uses TRBV28 and TRBJ2-3; D might be TRBD2 (5 bases). Germline V CDR1 and CDR2: MDHEN, SYDVKM. Trimming shortened V by 3 bases and J by 8 bases, and 9 bases separated the two germline ends. This CDR3 has 12 amino acids.

As concerns this clone: At the DNA level, this CDR3 is encoded by other sequences in the same sample as well. The chain employs TRBV6-5 and TRBJ1-6, with D tentatively TRBD1 (5 bases). The V gene's germline CDR1 is MNHEY and CDR2 SVGAGI. Trimming took off 2 bases at V and 7 bases at J, with 12 bases between the two ends. The CDR3 spans 15 residues. The CDR3 reads CASSYSREGNSPLHF. The CDR3 DNA follows: TGTGCCAGCAGTTACAGCAGGGAGGGCAATTCACCCCTCCACTTT.

The chain couples TRBV5-6 to TRBJ2-1; D gene ambiguous. V dropped 4 bases and J dropped 3 bases, with 11 bases sitting between them. The CDR3 length is 14 residues. Per germline, CDR1 SGHDT and CDR2 YYEEEE. The CDR3 DNA sequence: TGTGCCAGCAGCCATAACACCGGCTACAATGAGCAGTTCTTC. Translating it yields CASSHNTGYNEQFF. Variable domain in full (rest from reference TRBV5-6 and TRBJ2-1): DAGVTQSPTHLIKTRGQQVTLRCSPKSGHDTVSWYQQALGQGPQFIFQYYEEEERQRGNFPDRFSGHQFPNYSSELNVNALLLGDSALYLCASSHNTGYNEQFFGPGTRLTVL.

The V and J genes are TRBV13 and TRBJ1-3; possible D gene TRBD1, 6 bases. In germline, CDR1 is PRHDT, CDR2 FYEKMQ (reference sequence). Trimming removed 4 bases from V and 2 bases from J, with 15 bases in between. This CDR3 comprises 16 residues. CDR3 residues: CASSSTATGPGNTIYF. DNA for the CDR3: TGTGCCAGCAGCTCAACGGCTACAGGGCCTGGAAACACCATATATTTT.

There are a few counts of this clone. Written as DNA, the CDR3 is TGTGCCAGCAGCGTAGCTACCACAGCAGTCACTGAAGCTTTCTTT. Translating gives CASSVATTAVTEAFF. The chain couples TRBV9 to TRBJ1-1; D is unclear. CDR1 and CDR2 (germline): SGDLS, YYNGEE. The CDR3 extends over 15 amino acids. Trimming left V 0 bases short and J 4 bases short, with 13 bases between. The variable domain in full, with the rest retrieved from reference TRBV9 and TRBJ1-1, is DSGVTQTPKHLITATGQRVTLRCSPRSGDLSVYWYQQSLDQGLQFLIQYYNGEERAKGNILERFSAQQFPDLHSELNLSSLELGDSALYFCASSVATTAVTEAFFGQGTRLTVV.

The table lists this clone with a count of one. V gene TRBV6-2 or TRBV6-3 combines with J gene TRBJ2-7; 10 positions agree with TRBD2. Trimming cost V 5 bases and J 4 bases; bases outside gene matches: 14. CDR1 and CDR2 (germline): MNHEY, SVGEGT. The CDR3 spans 17 residues. This CDR3 is CASSTNSWASGSYEQYF. The CDR3 DNA follows: TGTGCCAGCAGTACGAATTCTTGGGCTAGCGGGAGTTACGAGCAGTACTTC.

There are a few counts of this clone. The chain carries TRBV19 and TRBJ2-3; D is unclear. The CDR3 totals 19 residues. The V gene's germline CDR1 is LNHDA and CDR2 SQIVND (reference sequence). Trimming removed 4 bases from V and 2 bases from J, with 25 bases in between. This CDR3 reads CASSTPSPSETRITDTQYF. CDR3 coding DNA: TGTGCCAGTAGTACACCCTCGCCAAGCGAAACTCGAATCACAGATACGCAGTATTTT.

This rearrangement joins TRBV5-4 to TRBJ1-1; no firm D call. The V gene lost 4 bases and the J gene lost 4 bases, with 14 bases spanning the gap. The CDR3 consists of 14 residues. Germline assignment: CDR1 SGHNT and CDR2 YYREEE (reference sequence). The CDR3 bases are TGTGCCAGCAGCCTGGATATAGGGCTCACTGAAGCTTTCTTT. This sequence encodes CASSLDIGLTEAFF.

V and J are TRBV19 and TRBJ1-3, with D possibly being TRBD1 (5 bases). Between the trimmed V and J ends, which lost 6 bases and 0 bases, there was a span of 12 bases. The V gene's germline CDR1 is LNHDA and CDR2 SQIVND (reference sequence). The CDR3 is 15 residues long. Here the CDR3 reads CASRPGRRSGNTIYF. DNA of the CDR3: TGTGCCAGTAGACCGGGACGGCGCTCTGGAAACACCATATATTTT.

The gene calls are TRBV19 and TRBJ1-5, with TRBD1 matching over 7 bases. The CDR3 covers 16 residues. Germline trimming cut 9 bases from V and 0 bases from J; bases unmatched to any gene: 11. Germline values: CDR1 LNHDA, CDR2 SQIVND (reference sequence). Written as DNA, the CDR3 is TGTGCCAGAACAGGGGAGGTTAGGGATAGCAATCAGCCCCAGCATTTT. It is translated as CARTGEVRDSNQPQHF.

The chain recombines TRBV24-1 with TRBJ2-1; D tentatively fits TRBD1 or TRBD2 (6 bases each). Germline V gene lookup returns CDR1 KGHDR and CDR2 SFDVKD. This CDR3 is built from 14 residues. V was pared by 10 bases and J by 7 bases, with 19 bases between. CDR3 DNA: TGTGCCACTCGGGGAGGAGGGGGTGAGAATGAGCAGTTCTTC. It yields the protein CATRGGGGENEQFF.

The chain uses TRBV5-1 and TRBJ1-6; 8 nucleotides agree with TRBD1. The CDR3 extends over 15 amino acids. Trimming at V came to 2 bases and at J to 14 bases, leaving 12 bases not matched to a gene. Germline loops: CDR1 SGHRS, CDR2 YFSETQ. CDR3: CASSFLQGGNSALHF. The CDR3 DNA reads TGCGCCAGCAGCTTCCTACAGGGGGGGAACTCGGCCCTCCACTTT. Full variable domain (missing parts from reference TRBV5-1 and TRBJ1-6): KAGVTQTPRYLIKTRGQQVTLSCSPISGHRSVSWYQQTPGQGLQFLFEYFSETQRNKGNFPGRFSGRQFSNSRSEMNVSTLELGDSALYLCASSFLQGGNSALHFGNGTRLTVT.

The rearrangement uses TRBV4-1 and TRBJ2-2; 7 bases align to TRBD1. Germline V gene data show CDR1 as MGHRA and CDR2 as YSYEKL. V lost 1 base to trimming and J lost 7 bases; unmatched junction nucleotides: 12. This CDR3 spans 17 amino acids. DNA of the CDR3: TGCGCCAGCAGCCAAGTTTTTCCGGGACAGAGCCTCGGGGAGCTGTTTTTT. Translating gives CASSQVFPGQSLGELFF.

The J gene is TRBJ1-2, the V gene TRBV5-5; D gene ambiguous. CDR1 is SGHKS and CDR2 is YYEKEE in the germline V gene (reference sequence). The CDR3 loop spans 12 amino acids. The germline V and J ends were trimmed by 2 bases and 2 bases, with 4 bases remaining between them. CDR3 coding DNA: TGTGCCAGCAGCTTCGTGAACTATGGCTACACCTTC. Translated, it gives CASSFVNYGYTF.

The J gene is TRBJ2-5, the V gene TRBV6-5; 9 bases agree with TRBD1. Germline V gene sequence: CDR1 MNHEY, CDR2 SVGAGI. Trimming removed 7 bases from V and 4 bases from J; junction bases left unmatched: 7. The CDR3 length is 14 residues. The CDR3 loop reads CASTLNRGRETQYF. DNA of the CDR3: TGTGCCAGCACCCTGAACAGGGGGCGAGAGACCCAGTACTTC.

About this clone itself: Other DNA sequences of this sample code for an identical CDR3. The chain is built from TRBV27 and TRBJ2-7; D is unresolved. The CDR3 spans 13 residues. The germline CDR1 and CDR2 sequences are MNHEY and SMNVEV (reference sequence). V lost 3 bases, J lost 4 bases, and 10 bases lay in between. Written as DNA, the CDR3 is TGTGCCAGCAGTTTGCGAGGAGCGTACGAGCAGTACTTC. Its protein is CASSLRGAYEQYF.

The chain has TRBV6-1 and TRBJ2-2; D ambiguous. Trimming left V 1 base short and J 7 bases short, with 19 bases between. The CDR3 is made up of 17 amino acids. Germline assignment: CDR1 MNHNS and CDR2 SASEGT. The chain's CDR3 is CASSEGFGPGRFGELFF. CDR3 nucleotide sequence: TGTGCCAGCAGTGAAGGGTTCGGCCCGGGTCGTTTCGGGGAGCTGTTTTTT.

This clone was found once. The chain combines TRBV9 with TRBJ1-3; a weak D match, TRBD1 (5 bases). CDR3 size: 17 residues. V was pared by 4 bases and J by 0 bases, with 17 bases between. Per germline, CDR1 SGDLS and CDR2 YYNGEE. In nucleotides, the CDR3 is TGTGCCAGCAGCCCTGGGGGGACCGATAGCTCTGGAAACACCATATATTTT. It yields the protein CASSPGGTDSSGNTIYF.

This clone was seen ten or more times. This chain links TRBV30 with TRBJ1-1, with no clear D. Germline V gene lookup returns CDR1 GTSNPN and CDR2 SVGIG (reference sequence). The CDR3 consists of 13 residues. Between the trimmed V and J ends, which lost 2 bases and 7 bases, there was a span of 14 bases. The CDR3 here is CAWSQSDSIEAFF. In nucleotides, the CDR3 is TGTGCCTGGAGTCAATCGGATTCTATTGAAGCTTTCTTT.